The 20 T cell receptor beta chains below all came from one sample that was sequenced in a study of T-cell reconstitution after alpha-beta-depleted transplantation in children. Molecular barcoding with unique molecular identifiers was used for the TCRbeta library. Using its own MiXCR run on the PCR reads, TCRdb lists one record per CDR3 protein. The data contain under 750,000 distinct CDR3 sequences, more than 20% of them singletons. Specimen: PBMCs, mostly from graft donor cells, collected 360 days after TCRalphabeta/CD19-depleted stem cell transplant. The receptors were sampled from a boy less than two years old who had a stem cell transplant for acute myeloid leukemia, so the T cells may come from the graft donor.

This chain uses TRBV5-6 with TRBJ2-2; D gene uncertain. This CDR3 has 13 residues. Germline loops: CDR1 SGHDT, CDR2 YYEEEE. The ends were cut back, 0 bases at V and 5 bases at J, with 5 bases in the middle. The CDR3 DNA follows: TGTGCCAGCAGCTTGGAAGAAACCGGGGAGCTGTTTTTT. It specifies CASSLEETGELFF. The whole variable domain, remainder taken from reference TRBV5-6 and TRBJ2-2, is DAGVTQSPTHLIKTRGQQVTLRCSPKSGHDTVSWYQQALGQGPQFIFQYYEEEERQRGNFPDRFSGHQFPNYSSELNVNALLLGDSALYLCASSLEETGELFFGEGSRLTVL.

J is TRBJ1-4 and V is TRBV20-1; D is possibly TRBD1 (5 bases). CDR1 DFQATT and CDR2 SNEGSKA come from the germline V gene (reference sequence). The CDR3 spans 14 residues. Trimming took 0 bases from V and 7 from J, leaving 12 bases between them. The CDR3: CSARDPQGREKLFF. CDR3 sequence (DNA): TGCAGTGCTAGAGATCCCCAGGGTCGTGAAAAACTGTTTTTT.

Many counts were recorded for this clonotype. V gene TRBV7-2 combines with J gene TRBJ2-1; TRBD2 might be the D (7 bases). The ends were cut back, 7 bases at V and 0 bases at J, with 16 bases in the middle. The CDR3 is 16 amino acids. Germline CDR1 SGHTA, CDR2 FQGNSA. The DNA of the CDR3 is TGTGCCAGCACCTCCCGAGGGGGGGACTCCTACAATGAGCAGTTCTTC. Translated: CASTSRGGDSYNEQFF.

This chain connects TRBV20-1 to TRBJ2-3; weak D call: TRBD1 (6 bases). In germline, CDR1 is DFQATT, CDR2 SNEGSKA (reference sequence). Trimming removed 1 base at V and 3 bases at J, with 17 bases between. The CDR3 contains 16 residues. DNA for the CDR3: TGCAGTGCTAGAGGTTGGGGGCGTGGTGTGACAGATACGCAGTATTTT. It encodes CSARGWGRGVTDTQYF.

This clonotype was seen at least ten times. V usage is TRBV12-3 or TRBV12-4 and J usage is TRBJ2-3, with TRBD2 matching over 10 bases. The CDR3 contains 15 residues. After removal of 6 bases from V and 4 bases from J, the junction contained 7 bases not matched to a gene. CDR3 in amino acids: CASRETSGQSDTQYF. The CDR3, as DNA: TGTGCCAGCAGGGAGACTAGCGGGCAGTCAGATACGCAGTATTTT.

This clonotype was counted only a few times. CDR3 nucleotides: TGTGCCAGCACCCAGGAGGGGACAGGGCCTTACACCGGGGAGCTGTTTTTT. Its protein is CASTQEGTGPYTGELFF. The chain uses TRBV6-1 and TRBJ2-2; 9 bases agree with TRBD1. CDR1 and CDR2 (germline): MNHNS, SASEGT. The CDR3 has 17 residues. V lost 7 bases, J lost 3 bases, and 12 bases stayed unmatched.

This clonotype came up many times. The chain uses TRBV20-1 and TRBJ2-3; TRBD2 agrees at 9 bases. CDR1 and CDR2 from the germline V gene are DFQATT and SNEGSKA (reference sequence). This CDR3 region has 16 residues. The V gene end was trimmed by 1 base and the J gene end by 1 base; junction bases not matched to a gene: 6. The CDR3 region has the DNA TGCAGTGCTAGAGGGTCTAGCGGGGTTGGCACAGATACGCAGTATTTT. Its protein product is CSARGSSGVGTDTQYF.

This clonotype was counted ten times or more. The chain couples TRBV20-1 to TRBJ2-6; D remains unclear. Germline CDR1 DFQATT, CDR2 SNEGSKA (reference sequence). This CDR3 contains 15 residues. The V end lost 1 base, the J end lost 1 base, and 8 bases lay between the germline ends. The CDR3 region is CSARADKSGANVLTF. In DNA, the CDR3 is TGCAGTGCTAGAGCAGACAAATCTGGGGCCAACGTCCTGACTTTC.

The chain carries TRBV20-1 and TRBJ2-5; TRBD2 matches at 8 bases. This CDR3 is 15 amino acids long. V lost 0 bases and J lost 3; bases outside the gene matches: 6. In germline, CDR1 is DFQATT, CDR2 SNEGSKA (reference sequence). Written as DNA, the CDR3 is TGCAGTGCTAGAGATAAACTAGCGGCAAAAGAGACCCAGTACTTC. Translating it yields CSARDKLAAKETQYF.

This clonotype was counted ten times or more. The chain couples TRBV12-3 or TRBV12-4 to TRBJ1-5; 7 nucleotides agree with TRBD1. CDR3 length: 14 residues. The trim removed 5 bases at V and 6 bases at J, leaving 7 bases unmatched. The CDR3 spells CASSLTGPSQPQHF. For the CDR3, the DNA is TGTGCCAGCAGTCTGACAGGGCCATCTCAGCCCCAGCATTTT.

The genes are TRBV20-1 and TRBJ2-3; the D is unclear. The ends were cut back, 0 bases at V and 0 bases at J, with 4 bases in the middle. The CDR3 sequence is 13 residues long. Germline-derived CDR1 and CDR2 are DFQATT and SNEGSKA (reference sequence). CDR3 protein: CSARDRSTDTQYF. The CDR3 DNA reads TGCAGTGCTAGAGATAGGAGCACAGATACGCAGTATTTT.

Ten or more counts support this clonotype. J is TRBJ1-1 and V is TRBV27; D is undetermined. Germline CDR1 is MNHEY and CDR2 is SMNVEV (reference sequence). V gave up 5 bases and J gave up 2 bases, with 12 bases separating them. The CDR3 has 14 amino acids. In nucleotides, the CDR3 is TGTGCCAGCAGTGCCGGACCTTTTAACACTGAAGCTTTCTTT. Amino acid sequence: CASSAGPFNTEAFF.

This clonotype was recorded a few times. This chain uses TRBV10-3 with TRBJ1-2; D call uncertain. Trimming took off 4 bases at V and 5 bases at J, with 8 bases between the two ends. CDR1 ENHRY and CDR2 SYGVKD come from the germline V gene. The CDR3 is 12 residues long. The DNA of the CDR3 is TGTGCCATCAGTGGCGGGAGATATGGCTACACCTTC. Amino acids: CAISGGRYGYTF.

The chain recombines TRBV20-1 with TRBJ2-4; D may be TRBD2 (6 bases). The germline CDR1 and CDR2 sequences are DFQATT and SNEGSKA (reference sequence). The CDR3 spans 15 residues. Trimming took off 0 bases at V and 0 bases at J, with 9 bases between the two ends. CDR3 bases: TGCAGTGCTAGAGAGGGGGGAGTAGCCAAAAACATTCAGTACTTC. Residues: CSAREGGVAKNIQYF.

The chain has TRBV20-1 and TRBJ2-2; 13 bases agree with TRBD2. Losses at the gene ends were 1 base for V and 11 bases for J; bases not matched to a gene: 10. The germline V gene has CDR1 DFQATT and CDR2 SNEGSKA (reference sequence). The CDR3 is made up of 16 amino acids. Written as DNA, the CDR3 is TGCAGTGCTAGAGGACTAGCGGGGGGCTCATGGGGAGAGCTGTTTTTT. As protein: CSARGLAGGSWGELFF.

This chain uses TRBV7-9 with TRBJ2-1; D possibly corresponds to TRBD1 (6 bases). The CDR3 spans 12 residues. The V gene lost 3 bases and the J gene lost 11 bases, with 11 bases spanning the gap. Germline V CDR1 and CDR2: SEHNR, FQNEAQ (reference sequence). Here the CDR3 DNA reads TGTGCCAGCAGCTTTAACAGGGAGAAGCAGTTCTTC. Translated, it gives CASSFNREKQFF.

There are many counts of this clonotype. The V call is TRBV7-9, the J call TRBJ2-5; no firm D call. Trimming took off 6 bases at V and 2 bases at J, with 13 bases between the two ends. The CDR3 has 14 residues. CDR1 and CDR2 (germline): SEHNR, FQNEAQ (reference sequence). The CDR3: CASRATNFQETQYF. CDR3 nucleotide sequence: TGTGCCAGCAGAGCGACCAATTTTCAAGAGACCCAGTACTTC.

This clonotype showed up just a few times. The rearrangement links TRBV12-3 or TRBV12-4 to TRBJ2-7; either TRBD1 or TRBD2 may fit D (5 bases each). V dropped 4 bases and J dropped 0 bases, with 13 bases sitting between them. This CDR3 comprises 15 residues. Here the CDR3 reads CASSSQGGSSYEQYF. The CDR3 bases are TGTGCCAGCAGTTCTCAGGGTGGGAGCTCCTACGAGCAGTACTTC.

V gene TRBV6-1 combines with J gene TRBJ2-1; 9 positions match TRBD2. Germline CDR1 reads MNHNS; CDR2 reads SASEGT. CDR3 size: 16 residues. Trimming cost V 7 bases and J 4 bases; bases outside gene matches: 11. The chain's CDR3 is CASTASLLAGYNEQFF. DNA of the CDR3: TGTGCCAGCACCGCATCCCTGCTAGCGGGGTACAATGAGCAGTTCTTC.

In its sample, this clonotype was seen a few times. The CDR3 DNA reads as TGTGCCAGTAGTCCTAGGTTTGTGGGGATCCAGACCCAGTACTTC. Its protein product is CASSPRFVGIQTQYF. The chain joins TRBV19 to TRBJ2-5; D is unresolved. This CDR3 has 15 residues. Looked up from germline, CDR1 is LNHDA and CDR2 is SQIVND (reference sequence). The V gene lost 5 bases and the J gene lost 6 bases, with 19 bases spanning the gap. Filled out from reference TRBV19 and TRBJ2-5, the complete variable domain reads DGGITQSPKYLFRKEGQNVTLSCEQNLNHDAMYWYRQDPGQGLRLIYYSQIVNDFQKGDIAEGYSVSREKKESFPLTVTSAQKNPTAFYLCASSPRFVGIQTQYFGPGTRLLVL.